The TCR beta chain described here comes from a study of T-cell memory formation after mild COVID-19. Across the whole study: TCR clusters were mostly confined to one donor each.

Amplification by 5'RACE using constant-segment primers produced TCR alpha and TCR beta cDNA libraries that carried sample barcodes and UMIs. TCRdb re-derived calls from the 5' RACE reads in MiXCR, one entry per CDR3 protein. The data show about 120,000 distinct CDR3 sequences, approximately 16% seen once. Findings and caveats of the study: Mainly in CM and EM were contracting CD4+ clones; CD8+ were in EMRA. Detection of some responders pre-infection suggested pre-existing cross-reactive memory T cells participated.

The CDR3 sequence is 14 residues long. CDR1 is SEHNR, CDR2 FQNEAQ, per germline (reference sequence). V dropped 6 bases and J dropped 5; count of bases not matched to a gene: 6. This clonotype has a handful of counts. What it binds is not known. The rearrangement joins TRBV7-9 to TRBJ1-1; 10 bases line up with TRBD1. Input material: PBMCs or a T cell subset sorted from them (not recorded which). The clonotype originates from an adult woman who had mild COVID-19 (a few samples of this study predate the infection). Cell type and time point are not known. The CDR3 loop reads CASRSRQGATEAFF. CDR3 coding DNA: TGTGCCAGCAGATCTAGACAGGGGGCAACTGAAGCTTTCTTT. Full variable domain (missing parts from reference TRBV7-9 and TRBJ1-1): DTGVSQNPRHKITKRGQNVTFRCDPISEHNRLYWYRQTLGQGPEFLTYFQNEAQLEKSRLLSDRFSAERPKGSFSTLEIQRTEQGDSAMYLCASRSRQGATEAFFGQGTRLTVV.